This T cell receptor (beta chain) derives from a study of T cells in Graves' hyperthyroidism and ophthalmopathy. Background on the study: Pretreatment peripheral blood was obtained at initial diagnosis. General study results and limits: With a median lead of 6.5 months before onset, the model predicted ophthalmopathy.

Graves' hyperthyroidism is called stable when ophthalmopathy does not progress within 18 months. Exclusion of a patient resulted from uncontrolled infection, other autoimmune disease, pregnancy or lactation. RNA transcripts served as the template for amplifying TCR beta CDR3 regions. With the HTBI primer set, the TCR CDR3 went through a first round of RT-PCR. TCRdb processed the multiplex PCR reads anew with MiXCR; each CDR3 protein has one entry. The sample has some 800,000 distinct CDR3 sequences; 38% are singletons. This clonotype was recorded at least ten times. Its antigen is not identified. The CDR3 consists of 13 residues. The V segment lost 4 bases and the J segment 8 bases; nucleotides outside the gene matches: 7. Looked up from germline, CDR1 is MGHDK and CDR2 is SYGVNS.

This clonotype was obtained from a man aged 18 to 29 with Graves' hyperthyroidism. Sequencing was carried out using blood. The V and J genes are TRBV25-1 and TRBJ1-2; TRBD1 agrees at 7 bases. CDR3 coding DNA: TGTGCCAGCAGTGGACAGGGAATGAGGGGCTACACCTTC. Protein sequence: CASSGQGMRGYTF.